Below, 11 T cell receptor beta chains from the same sample are listed, as sequenced in a study of blood T cell repertoires in COVID-19. Clones were read by immunoSEQ multiplex PCR, and TCRdb kept only the in-frame ones, dropping some. The sample has roughly 200,000 clones; around 83% are singletons. Material for sequencing was peripheral blood. These TCRs come from a man aged 35-49 years with active or convalescent COVID-19.

The genes are TRBV2 and TRBJ2-3, with TRBD2 matching over 12 bases. The CDR3 extends over 17 amino acids. Germline-derived CDR1 and CDR2 are SNHLY and FYNNEI. The V and J ends lost 5 bases and 2 bases, in that order; junction bases with no gene match: 8. CDR3 DNA: TGTGCCAGCAGTTCTCGACTAGCGGGGGATTTCACAGATACGCAGTATTTT. Translated, it gives CASSSRLAGDFTDTQYF.

V and J are TRBV30 and TRBJ2-3; 7 nucleotides align to TRBD1. V lost 4 bases to trimming and J lost 5 bases; unmatched junction nucleotides: 0. Per germline, CDR1 GTSNPN and CDR2 SVGIG (reference sequence). This CDR3 is 11 amino acids long. In nucleotides, the CDR3 is TGTGCCTGGACAGGGGGAGATACGCAGTATTTT. Translation gives CAWTGGDTQYF.

V gene TRBV29-1 combines with J gene TRBJ1-3; D possibly corresponds to TRBD1 (5 bases). Germline CDR1 and CDR2: SQVTM and ANQGSEA. Trimming stripped 3 bases from V and 4 bases from J, with 7 bases between. The CDR3 runs to 12 residues. DNA of the CDR3: TGCAGCGTTGAGGAGGGGGGAAACACCATATATTTT. This translates into CSVEEGGNTIYF.

The chain joins TRBV28 to TRBJ1-5, with D possibly being TRBD1 (5 bases). CDR3 length equals 20 residues. Trimming removed 6 bases at V and 0 bases at J, with 27 bases between. Germline V CDR1 and CDR2: MDHEN, SYDVKM. The CDR3 loop is CASRDLFSPGISYSNQPQHF. CDR3 bases: TGTGCCAGCAGGGACCTTTTCTCGCCAGGGATCTCGTATAGCAATCAGCCCCAGCATTTT.

This clone was counted once. V and J are TRBV6-2 or TRBV6-3 and TRBJ1-5, with no clear D. CDR1 is MNHEY and CDR2 is SVGEGT in the germline V gene. CDR3 size: 15 residues. Trimming stripped 2 bases from V and 5 bases from J, with 13 bases between. CDR3 sequence: CASSYGRTRDQPQHF. DNA of the CDR3: TGTGCCAGCAGTTACGGGCGGACGCGGGATCAGCCCCAGCATTTT.

The chain is built from TRBV24-1 and TRBJ2-3; D is perhaps TRBD2 (5 bases). The ends were cut back, 10 bases at V and 1 base at J, with 17 bases in the middle. CDR1 and CDR2 (germline): KGHDR, SFDVKD. This CDR3 is built from 15 residues. This CDR3 reads CATAEVLGGTDTQYF. In DNA, the CDR3 is TGTGCCACTGCGGAAGTCCTCGGGGGCACAGATACGCAGTATTTT.

The rearrangement links TRBV5-6 to TRBJ2-1, with 9 bases identical to TRBD1. Trimming cost V 1 base and J 0 bases; bases outside gene matches: 2. Looked up from germline, CDR1 is SGHDT and CDR2 is YYEEEE. The CDR3 length is 16 residues. The CDR3 here is CASSLNRGHSYNEQFF. The DNA for the CDR3 is TGTGCCAGCAGCTTGAACAGGGGGCACTCCTACAATGAGCAGTTCTTC.

This clone was seen a handful of times. V gene TRBV5-6 combines with J gene TRBJ2-1; 7 bases line up with TRBD2. CDR1 and CDR2 from the germline V gene are SGHDT and YYEEEE. The V segment lost 1 base and the J segment 0 bases; nucleotides outside the gene matches: 4. There are 16 residues in the CDR3. This CDR3 is CASSLWSGGSYNEQFF. The CDR3 DNA is TGTGCCAGCAGCTTGTGGTCGGGGGGCTCCTACAATGAGCAGTTCTTC.

The chain carries TRBV27 and TRBJ2-7; maybe TRBD1 (6 bases). Trimming cost V 6 bases and J 0 bases, with 6 bases left between them. Per germline, CDR1 MNHEY and CDR2 SMNVEV (reference sequence). CDR3 length: 12 residues. CDR3 region: CASRGASYEQYF. CDR3 DNA sequence: TGTGCCAGCAGGGGGGCCTCCTACGAGCAGTACTTC.

This chain links TRBV5-1 with TRBJ1-1; tentatively, D is TRBD1 (5 bases). Per the germline V gene, CDR1 is SGHRS and CDR2 is YFSETQ. The CDR3 covers 14 residues. V gave up 0 bases and J gave up 6 bases, with 12 bases separating them. The CDR3 DNA is TGCGCCAGCAGCTTGGAGGCAGGGTCCCCTGAAGCTTTCTTT. This gives the protein CASSLEAGSPEAFF.

The CDR3 reads CASSEQRSPGNTIYF. In DNA, the CDR3 is TGTGCCAGCAGCGAGCAACGATCGCCTGGAAACACCATATATTTT. The chain uses TRBV6-5 and TRBJ1-3, with D unresolved. V shed 6 bases and J shed 2 bases, with 14 bases lying between them. CDR3 length: 15 amino acids. Germline CDR1 MNHEY, CDR2 SVGAGI.